These T cell receptor beta chains were read from a single sample in a study of tumor-infiltrating lymphocytes in primary liver carcinoma. In TCRdb, the multiplex PCR reads were re-called with MiXCR into one record per CDR3 protein. Altogether tens of thousands of distinct CDR3 sequences are present, over 60% being singletons, with the ten largest covering 28%. Sequencing was carried out using liver tumor tissue from sampling region 4. These receptor sequences come from a man aged 35 to 55 with primary liver carcinoma and hepatitis B virus infection. The CDR3 runs from the conserved cysteine through the conserved F or W. The order of the fields is J gene, D gene, V gene, CDR3 protein. D genes are given only for firm matches.

J: TRBJ2-7; D: TRBD2; V: TRBV6-5; CDR3: CASSRGLVREYEQYF
J: TRBJ1-5; D: .; V: TRBV6-6; CDR3: CASTPARANSNQPHHF
J: TRBJ2-7; D: TRBD2; V: TRBV10-3; CDR3: CAITGLASDEQYF
J: TRBJ2-2; D: .; V: TRBV15; CDR3: CATSRDSVTTGVTRELFF
J: TRBJ2-2; D: TRBD2; V: TRBV6-5; CDR3: CAGRAIAGPGELFF
J: TRBJ2-1; D: .; V: TRBV11-2; CDR3: CTSSSGLAVNEQFF
J: TRBJ2-5; D: .; V: TRBV10-3; CDR3: CAISEAQNQDTQYF
J: TRBJ2-3; D: TRBD2; V: TRBV2; CDR3: CASSAPAAGGPDRQYF
J: .; D: .; V: TRBV29-1; CDR3: CSVVYDFSNQPQYF
J: TRBJ2-4; D: .; V: TRBV5-1; CDR3: CASSPGRAENIQYF
J: TRBJ1-5; D: .; V: TRBV6-1; CDR3: CASNSEPPQHF
J: TRBJ2-7; D: TRBD2; V: TRBV28; CDR3: CDSSFQRGSYEQYF
J: TRBJ1-2; D: .; V: TRBV5-1; CDR3: CASSFGAVDYGYTF
J: TRBJ2-3; D: .; V: TRBV10-3; CDR3: CAISEDNVGDTQYF
J: TRBJ2-7; D: .; V: TRBV28; CDR3: CASRPQVSVTYEQYF
J: TRBJ1-1; D: .; V: TRBV11-2; CDR3: CASSLHENTKAFF
J: TRBJ1-5; D: .; V: TRBV11-1; CDR3: CASNSGPDQPQHF
J: TRBJ1-2; D: TRBD1; V: TRBV28; CDR3: CASTTGYAYGYTF
J: TRBJ2-7; D: TRBD1; V: TRBV6-1; CDR3: CASSERGQAYERYF
J: TRBJ1-4; D: .; V: TRBV19; CDR3: CASSLSLAEKLFF
J: TRBJ1-1; D: .; V: TRBV7-9; CDR3: CASSPQRLMNTEAFF
J: TRBJ2-1; D: .; V: TRBV23-1; CDR3: CASSHPAPILFF
J: TRBJ2-7; D: .; V: TRBV28; CDR3: CASRGGDRSSYEQYF
J: TRBJ1-5; D: .; V: TRBV21-1; CDR3: CASSRRVSNQPQHF
J: TRBJ2-5; D: .; V: TRBV6-5; CDR3: CASREGPQETQYF
J: TRBJ2-7; D: .; V: TRBV29-1; CDR3: CSVISGANEQYF
J: TRBJ2-3; D: .; V: TRBV20-1; CDR3: CSAASEKSTDTQYF
J: TRBJ2-3; D: .; V: TRBV10-3; CDR3: CAIRKDSPGTDTQYF
J: TRBJ1-1; D: .; V: TRBV29-1; CDR3: CSVGDMNTEVFF
J: TRBJ2-1; D: .; V: TRBV7-6; CDR3: CASSLMGGPTSEQFF
J: TRBJ2-7; D: .; V: TRBV4-2; CDR3: CASSQLTGHGARLYF
J: .; D: .; V: TRBV6-1; CDR3: CASISELPQYF
J: TRBJ2-3; D: .; V: TRBV7-9; CDR3: CASSLVGFSENTDTQYF
J: TRBJ1-4; D: .; V: TRBV7-9; CDR3: CASSLVRHMGEKLFF
J: TRBJ2-1; D: .; V: TRBV29-1; CDR3: CCVVQHEHFF
J: TRBJ2-1; D: .; V: TRBV7-9; CDR3: CASSVRLGNEQFF
J: TRBJ2-1; D: .; V: TRBV4-1; CDR3: CASSQGVTYNEQFF
J: TRBJ2-7; D: .; V: TRBV4-1; CDR3: CASSLPGPAVYEQYF
J: TRBJ2-1; D: TRBD2; V: TRBV11-2; CDR3: CASSFRLAGDFNEEFF
J: TRBJ2-7; D: TRBD2; V: TRBV28; CDR3: CASSLPPATSGYLRNEQYF
J: TRBJ1-5; D: .; V: TRBV6-6; CDR3: CVSRRDGRAYTGNQPQHF
J: TRBJ1-2; D: TRBD1; V: TRBV4-2; CDR3: CARSQEGQGGNYDYTF
J: TRBJ2-2; D: TRBD2; V: TRBV6-6; CDR3: CASSYPGGGGTAWELFF
J: TRBJ2-7; D: .; V: TRBV7-8; CDR3: CASSIGTDDYEQYF
J: TRBJ2-4; D: .; V: TRBV4-1; CDR3: CASSQIPGNSATKNIQYF
J: TRBJ2-5; D: TRBD1; V: TRBV29-1; CDR3: CNVEDSQGETQNF
J: TRBJ2-3; D: .; V: TRBV11-2; CDR3: CASPPGGRGTDTQYF
J: TRBJ2-2; D: .; V: TRBV10-1; CDR3: CASSESGGVMTGELFF
J: TRBJ2-7; D: .; V: TRBV7-9; CDR3: CASSLISFGSAVSGAEQYF
J: TRBJ2-7; D: .; V: TRBV11-2; CDR3: CASSLTNGAYKQYF